These 32 T cell receptor beta chains were sequenced from one sample in a study of post-analysis software for immune sequencing data. Study-wide points: Patients had higher frequencies than controls of about 5 TRBV segments, including TRBV5-6, TRBV5-1 and TRBV20-1.

What these receptors recognize is not known. Unique molecular identifiers were carried by the TCR beta cDNA libraries. TCRdb ran MiXCR on the PCR reads and lists one entry per CDR3 protein. The data show hundreds of thousands of distinct CDR3 sequences, roughly 27% seen once. Sequencing was performed on blood. All receptors come from a girl between 10 and 17 years old with multiple sclerosis.

The chain is built from TRBV4-1 and TRBJ1-5; a possible D gene is TRBD1 (6 bases). V lost 0 bases to trimming and J lost 6 bases, with 12 bases between them. This CDR3 spans 15 amino acids. The germline gives CDR1 MGHRA, CDR2 YSYEKL. The CDR3 here is CASSQDRGGSQPQHF. The CDR3 DNA follows: TGCGCCAGCAGCCAAGATCGAGGGGGTAGTCAGCCCCAGCATTTT.

This clonotype was counted a few times. The rearrangement links TRBV11-2 to TRBJ2-5; D is unclear. Germline lookup yields CDR1 SGHAT and CDR2 FQNNGV. This CDR3 has 15 amino acids. Trimming removed 0 bases at V and 5 bases at J, with 13 bases between. The CDR3 loop is CASSLDSKPEETQYF. CDR3 nucleotides: TGTGCCAGCAGCTTAGATAGCAAGCCCGAGGAGACCCAGTACTTC.

The chain recombines TRBV28 with TRBJ2-4; D is perhaps TRBD1 (5 bases). The J call may be mistaken, given a closer DNA end match to TRBJ2-7. This CDR3 comprises 19 residues. Germline V gives CDR1 MDHEN, CDR2 SYDVKM. CDR3 loop: CASGLPKGQVGQVRYEQYF. CDR3 sequence (DNA): TGTGCCAGCGGTCTACCCAAGGGCCAGGTGGGGCAGGTTCGCTACGAGCAGTACTTC.

The chain joins TRBV29-1 to TRBJ2-1; D is possibly TRBD1 (6 bases). The V and J ends lost 4 bases and 6 bases respectively, with 22 bases between them. The germline V gene encodes CDR1 SQVTM and CDR2 ANQGSEA. CDR3 length: 16 amino acids. The CDR3 is CSVGTGTTMFLNEQFF. The CDR3 DNA reads TGCAGCGTTGGAACCGGGACAACTATGTTCCTCAATGAGCAGTTCTTC.

In this sample, this clonotype turned up a few times. The rearrangement joins TRBV4-3 to TRBJ1-2; D remains unclear. This CDR3 region has 14 residues. V was shortened by 0 bases and J by 4 bases, with 9 bases between the two germline ends. From germline, CDR1 is LGHNA and CDR2 YSLEER. The CDR3 nucleotides read TGCGCCAGCAGCCAAGATAAGGCGGGCTATGGCTACACCTTC. Amino acids: CASSQDKAGYGYTF.

The CDR3 reads CASSKWSRGDHEQYF. In DNA, the CDR3 is TGTGCCAGCAGCAAATGGTCCCGGGGAGACCACGAGCAGTACTTC. The chain has TRBV21-1 and TRBJ2-7; no DNA check was done on the table's D call, TRBD1. TRBV21-1 has pseudogene status. The CDR3 runs 15 residues.

In this sample, this clonotype turned up a few times. V and J are TRBV6-5 and TRBJ2-7; TRBD1 agrees at 7 bases. The V gene's germline CDR1 is MNHEY and CDR2 SVGAGI. V was clipped by 7 bases and J by 7 bases; unmatched bases: 13. The CDR3 loop spans 14 amino acids. CDR3 residues: CASMPQDRPTEQYF. The CDR3 DNA reads as TGTGCCAGCATGCCCCAGGACAGGCCGACGGAGCAGTACTTC.

This clonotype has just one count. The chain recombines TRBV7-9 with TRBJ1-1, with D possibly matching TRBD1 (6 bases). V was shortened by 8 bases and J by 8 bases, with 12 bases between the two germline ends. CDR3 length: 11 residues. CDR1 SEHNR and CDR2 FQNEAQ come from the germline V gene (reference sequence). The DNA of the CDR3 is TGTGCCAGCGTGTTGGGGGCGGAAGCTTTCTTT. Translation gives CASVLGAEAFF.

In this sample, this clonotype turned up a few times. V and J are TRBV7-2 and TRBJ2-7; TRBD2 might be the D (6 bases). V lost 5 bases and J 0 bases, leaving 11 bases between the germline ends. This CDR3 has 14 amino acids. The germline CDR1 and CDR2 sequences are SGHTA and FQGNSA. CDR3 residues: CASSPLASSYEQYF. CDR3 DNA sequence: TGTGCCAGCAGCCCACTAGCTAGCTCCTACGAGCAGTACTTC.

V gene TRBV5-1 combines with J gene TRBJ2-1, with 7 bases identical to TRBD2. This CDR3 comprises 13 residues. Germline V lookup: CDR1 SGHRS, CDR2 YFSETQ. The junction had 4 bases not matched to a gene; V was cut back by 3 bases and J by 7 bases. The DNA for the CDR3 is TGCGCCAGCAGCTGGGGACTAAGGAATGAGCAGTTCTTC. It is translated as CASSWGLRNEQFF.

This CDR3 is CASSEASAGYNEQYF. The CDR3 DNA is TGTGCCAGCAGTGAAGCATCCGCGGGGTACAATGAGCAGTACTTC. V usage is TRBV6-1 and J usage is TRBJ2-7, with D maybe TRBD2 (6 bases). The CDR3 extends over 15 amino acids. Trimming left V 0 bases short and J 7 bases short, with 16 bases between. Germline lookup yields CDR1 MNHNS and CDR2 SASEGT.

This rearrangement joins TRBV20-1 to TRBJ2-5; D is undetermined. V lost 7 bases, J lost 3 bases, and 12 bases lay in between. The CDR3 is 12 residues long. CDR1 DFQATT and CDR2 SNEGSKA come from the germline V gene (reference sequence). The DNA for the CDR3 is TGCAGTGTGCATTTTCGGGAAGAGACCCAGTACTTC. Translating it yields CSVHFREETQYF.

V is TRBV7-8 and J is TRBJ2-5; 8 nucleotides match TRBD1. The CDR3 is made up of 14 amino acids. Germline assignment: CDR1 SGHVS and CDR2 FQNEAQ. The junction had 4 bases not matched to a gene; V was cut back by 5 bases and J by 2 bases. CDR3 amino acids: CASSEYRGQETQYF. The CDR3 DNA sequence: TGTGCCAGCAGCGAATACAGGGGGCAAGAGACCCAGTACTTC.

The chain uses TRBV20-1 and TRBJ1-2; D might be TRBD1 (5 bases). Trimming left V 0 bases short and J 4 bases short, with 15 bases between. The germline V gene encodes CDR1 DFQATT and CDR2 SNEGSKA (reference sequence). This CDR3 spans 15 amino acids. The CDR3 sequence is CSAREQELGSYGYTF. The CDR3 nucleotides are TGCAGTGCTAGAGAACAGGAGCTAGGTAGCTATGGCTACACCTTC.

This chain joins TRBV27 and TRBJ1-1, with no clear D. The CDR3 covers 14 residues. V was pared by 4 bases and J by 0 bases, with 9 bases between. CDR1 is MNHEY and CDR2 is SMNVEV in the germline V gene (reference sequence). In DNA form, the CDR3 reads TGTGCCAGCAGTTCACACGGAATGAACACTGAAGCTTTCTTT. Residues: CASSSHGMNTEAFF.

The genes are TRBV6-5 and TRBJ2-5; no reliable D call. Per the germline V gene, CDR1 is MNHEY and CDR2 is SVGAGI. The V and J ends lost 6 bases and 5 bases respectively, with 16 bases between them. The CDR3 is 14 amino acids. CDR3 nucleotide sequence: TGTGCCAGCAGCTGCTGGGCTGAGAGGGAGACCCAGTACTTC. It codes for CASSCWAERETQYF.

The chain recombines TRBV20-1 with TRBJ2-1; D gene uncertain. Germline CDR1 reads DFQATT; CDR2 reads SNEGSKA (reference sequence). The CDR3 consists of 16 residues. The V end was cut by 3 bases, the J end by 3 bases, with 18 bases between. CDR3 DNA sequence: TGCAGTGCTAGTTCCCGACTTGAAACTCGCTACAATGAGCAGTTCTTC. Residues: CSASSRLETRYNEQFF.

At least ten counts were recorded for this clonotype. This chain uses TRBV6-1 with TRBJ2-1, with D possibly matching TRBD2 (6 bases). The CDR3 is 13 residues long. Trimming removed 8 bases from V and 7 bases from J, with 15 bases in between. CDR1 and CDR2 from the germline V gene are MNHNS and SASEGT. CDR3 DNA: TGTGCCAGCCGGGGGTCCCCAAGTAATGAGCAGTTCTTC. Translated: CASRGSPSNEQFF.

The chain has TRBV28 and TRBJ2-3; D is tentatively TRBD1 or TRBD2 (6 bases each). Trimming removed 5 bases from V and 0 bases from J, with 9 bases in between. The CDR3 runs 14 residues. Germline loops: CDR1 MDHEN, CDR2 SYDVKM. The CDR3 coding sequence is TGTGCCAGCAGTAAAGGGGGGAGCACAGATACGCAGTATTTT. This encodes CASSKGGSTDTQYF.

This chain links TRBV7-2 with TRBJ2-3; D ambiguous. The V and J ends lost 2 bases and 2 bases respectively, with 8 bases between them. CDR1 SGHTA and CDR2 FQGNSA come from the germline V gene. The CDR3 length is 14 residues. Here the CDR3 reads CASSLRPSTDTQYF. As DNA, the CDR3 is TGTGCCAGCAGCTTAAGGCCCTCCACAGATACGCAGTATTTT.

The rearrangement joins TRBV7-9 to TRBJ2-3, with D maybe TRBD1 (5 bases). Germline CDR1 and CDR2: SEHNR and FQNEAQ (reference sequence). Trimming stripped 1 base from V and 4 bases from J, with 15 bases between. The CDR3 has 16 amino acids. The CDR3 DNA follows: TGTGCCAGCAGCTTAGGTCAGGGCTATGGTCCAGATACGCAGTATTTT. It translates to CASSLGQGYGPDTQYF.

This clonotype appeared a few times. The rearrangement links TRBV7-9 to TRBJ2-3; 7 positions agree with TRBD1. The CDR3 length is 14 residues. Germline CDR1 and CDR2: SEHNR and FQNEAQ (reference sequence). The V segment lost 9 bases and the J segment 3 bases; nucleotides outside the gene matches: 9. The CDR3 protein is CASKGAPITDTQYF. DNA of the CDR3: TGTGCCAGTAAGGGGGCCCCTATTACAGATACGCAGTATTTT.

This clonotype has only a few counts. This sequence joins TRBV14 and TRBJ2-7; unclear D gene. Germline V gives CDR1 SGHDN, CDR2 FVKESK. The germline V and J ends were trimmed by 1 base and 7 bases, with 11 bases remaining between them. This CDR3 comprises 13 residues. The CDR3 DNA reads as TGTGCCAGCAGCCAAGGAGCGTTTCGGGAGCAGTACTTC. Amino acid sequence: CASSQGAFREQYF.

The V and J genes are TRBV5-6 and TRBJ2-7; 8 nucleotides agree with TRBD1. The end of the DNA fits TRBJ2-5 better, so the J call may be wrong. CDR3 length equals 17 residues. The germline gives CDR1 SGHDT, CDR2 YYEEEE. The CDR3 loop is CASSLEVGPGGRETQYF. The CDR3 coding sequence is TGTGCCAGCAGCTTGGAAGTAGGGCCAGGGGGCCGGGAGACCCAGTACTTC.

This chain links TRBV20-1 with TRBJ2-7, with TRBD1 matching over 7 bases. Germline CDR1 reads DFQATT; CDR2 reads SNEGSKA (reference sequence). Unmatched junction bases numbered 7, after V lost 0 bases and J lost 2 bases. The CDR3 consists of 15 residues. The CDR3 is CSARDLATGPYEQYF. The CDR3 nucleotides read TGCAGTGCTAGAGATTTAGCGACAGGGCCCTACGAGCAGTACTTC.

This clonotype turned up a few times. CDR3 sequence (DNA): TGTGCCAGCAGTTCGGGGGCGGGGAGACCCTACGAGCAGTACTTC. Amino acid sequence: CASSSGAGRPYEQYF. The rearrangement joins TRBV7-8 to TRBJ2-7; TRBD1 or TRBD2 may be the D gene (6 bases each). Trimming took 6 bases from V and 2 from J, leaving 17 bases between them. CDR3 length: 15 amino acids. CDR1 is SGHVS and CDR2 is FQNEAQ in the germline V gene.

This clonotype was seen only a few times. The J gene is TRBJ2-1, the V gene TRBV14; 7 bases line up with TRBD1. This CDR3 region has 14 residues. Trimming cost V 4 bases and J 6 bases; bases outside gene matches: 6. Germline V gives CDR1 SGHDN, CDR2 FVKESK. The CDR3 region is CASSLQGSFNEQFF. CDR3 coding DNA: TGTGCCAGCAGCCTACAGGGGTCGTTCAATGAGCAGTTCTTC.

The V gene is TRBV5-1, the J gene TRBJ2-5; 9 bases are a match to TRBD1. CDR3 size: 15 residues. V lost 4 bases and J lost 5; bases outside the gene matches: 9. CDR1 and CDR2 from the germline V gene are SGHRS and YFSETQ. The CDR3 bases are TGCGCCAGCAGCGCACCCGACAGGGGGAGGGAGACCCAGTACTTC. Amino acid sequence: CASSAPDRGRETQYF.

The gene calls are TRBV7-6 and TRBJ2-1; weak D call: TRBD1 (5 bases). The CDR3 is made up of 14 amino acids. Trimming stripped 1 base from V and 3 bases from J, with 7 bases between. Germline CDR1 is SGHVS and CDR2 is FNYEAQ. CDR3 bases: TGTGCCAGCAGCTTAGTGCAGGGCTACAATGAGCAGTTCTTC. Translation gives CASSLVQGYNEQFF. The complete variable domain, with remaining parts taken from reference TRBV7-6 and TRBJ2-1, reads GAGVSQSPRYKVTKRGQDVALRCDPISGHVSLYWYRQALGQGPEFLTYFNYEAQQDKSGLPNDRFSAERPEGSISTLTIQRTEQRDSAMYRCASSLVQGYNEQFFGPGTRLTVL.

This clonotype was observed at least ten times. The chain carries TRBV11-2 and TRBJ2-1; D is possibly TRBD1 or TRBD2 (5 bases each). The CDR3 is made up of 13 amino acids. CDR1 is SGHAT and CDR2 is FQNNGV in the germline V gene. The ends were cut back, 8 bases at V and 9 bases at J, with 17 bases in the middle. CDR3 sequence (DNA): TGTGCCAGCCACCCGGGGCCCACAGGTGAGCAGTTCTTC. Translating gives CASHPGPTGEQFF. Combining the CDR3 with reference TRBV11-2 and TRBJ2-1 gives the whole variable domain EAGVAQSPRYKIIEKRQSVAFWCNPISGHATLYWYQQILGQGPKLLIQFQNNGVVDDSQLPKDRFSAERLKGVDSTLKIQPAKLEDSAVYLCASHPGPTGEQFFGPGTRLTVL.

V gene TRBV6-2 or TRBV6-3 combines with J gene TRBJ2-1, with 7 nucleotides matching TRBD2. The CDR3 is made up of 15 amino acids. The germline CDR1 and CDR2 sequences are MNHEY and SVGEGT. With V trimmed by 6 bases and J by 4 bases, 9 bases remained unmatched. The CDR3 DNA reads TGTGCCAGCAGGCCTCGACTAGCACCTTACAATGAGCAGTTCTTC. It yields the protein CASRPRLAPYNEQFF.

The genes are TRBV2 and TRBJ2-7; D is unresolved. Germline loops: CDR1 SNHLY, CDR2 FYNNEI. The V gene lost 4 bases and the J gene lost 3 bases, with 10 bases spanning the gap. The CDR3 totals 13 residues. In nucleotides, the CDR3 is TGTGCCAGCAGTGGAGAGGCCGACTACGAGCAGTACTTC. It yields the protein CASSGEADYEQYF.